Below, 29 T cell receptor beta chains from the same sample are listed, as sequenced in a study of T cell repertoires in cytomegalovirus infection. One entry per CDR3 protein, called by TCRdb with MiXCR from the reads. The sample carries roughly 990,000 distinct CDR3 sequences, approximately 32% recorded once. Their cognate antigens are unknown. The sequencing used cultured CD8+ T cells from PBMCs, collected from culture after CMV antigen stimulation. All receptors come from a human donor in good health (CMV status not recorded). Some clones in this sample may be carry-over from other donors' samples.

This clonotype was counted between two and nine times. The CDR3 reads CASSEGGGASDEQFF. The CDR3 region has the DNA TGTGCCAGCAGTGAGGGCGGGGGGGCCTCCGATGAGCAGTTCTTC. The chain joins TRBV2 to TRBJ2-1; 9 bases are a match to TRBD2. The CDR3 is made up of 15 amino acids. Germline V gene sequence: CDR1 SNHLY, CDR2 FYNNEI. The trim removed 3 bases at V and 8 bases at J, leaving 8 bases unmatched.

This chain links TRBV2 with TRBJ2-3; the D gene is possibly TRBD2 (6 bases). Germline V gives CDR1 SNHLY, CDR2 FYNNEI. CDR3 length: 14 residues. The germline V and J ends were trimmed by 8 bases and 0 bases, with 12 bases remaining between them. This chain's CDR3 is CASQRGTSTDTQYF. The CDR3 region has the DNA TGTGCCAGCCAGAGAGGGACTAGCACAGATACGCAGTATTTT.

Comments on this clonotype: This may be a read error, as it is one base from a much larger clone. The chain uses TRBV27 and TRBJ1-2; a weak D match, TRBD1 (5 bases). The CDR3 covers 14 residues. V lost 1 base to trimming and J lost 2 bases, with 8 bases between them. Germline-derived CDR1 and CDR2 are MNHEY and SMNVEV (reference sequence). CDR3 sequence reads: CASSLFPGNYGYTF. In DNA form, the CDR3 reads TGTGCCAGCAGTTTATTTCCAGGGAACTATGGCTACACCTTC.

The chain combines TRBV15 with TRBJ1-5, with a tentative D call TRBD1 (6 bases). Trimming stripped 1 base from V and 0 bases from J, with 10 bases between. The CDR3 runs 16 residues. Looked up from germline, CDR1 is LNHNV and CDR2 is YYDKDF (reference sequence). The CDR3 here is CATSRAGQISNQPQHF. The DNA of the CDR3 is TGTGCCACCAGCAGAGCCGGACAGATTAGCAATCAGCCCCAGCATTTT.

This chain joins TRBV7-6 and TRBJ1-6; maybe TRBD1 (6 bases). The CDR3 is 19 residues long. V lost 1 base and J lost 0, with 16 bases in between. Germline CDR1 and CDR2: SGHVS and FNYEAQ. The CDR3 protein is CASSLGAGVPSSYNSPLHF. For the CDR3, the DNA is TGTGCCAGCAGCTTAGGCGCAGGGGTCCCGAGCTCCTATAATTCACCCCTCCACTTT.

The J gene is TRBJ2-7, the V gene TRBV12-3 or TRBV12-4, with D perhaps TRBD1 (6 bases). V was pared by 5 bases and J by 4 bases, with 9 bases between. The CDR3 covers 12 residues. The CDR3: CASSNRAYEQYF. As DNA, the CDR3 is TGTGCCAGCAGTAACAGGGCTTACGAGCAGTACTTC.

This chain links TRBV24-1 with TRBJ1-5; 7 nucleotides line up with TRBD1. In germline, CDR1 is KGHDR, CDR2 SFDVKD. There are 13 residues in the CDR3. The V gene end was trimmed by 9 bases and the J gene end by 7 bases; junction bases not matched to a gene: 8. This chain's CDR3 is CATGERGHQPQHF. In DNA, the CDR3 is TGTGCCACCGGGGAGAGGGGGCACCAGCCCCAGCATTTT.

There are a few counts of this clonotype. The chain combines TRBV10-3 with TRBJ1-1; D is unclear. CDR3 length: 12 residues. Germline CDR1 is ENHRY and CDR2 is SYGVKD. V lost 8 bases to trimming and J lost 5 bases, with 12 bases between them. CDR3 amino acids: CAILDPGTEAFF. The DNA of the CDR3 is TGTGCCATCCTAGATCCGGGAACTGAAGCTTTCTTT.

The chain is built from TRBV27 and TRBJ2-1; a weak D match, TRBD1 (6 bases). The CDR3 contains 18 residues. CDR1 and CDR2 (germline): MNHEY, SMNVEV (reference sequence). V lost 0 bases and J lost 9, with 24 bases in between. The DNA of the CDR3 is TGTGCCAGCAGTTTATCAGCATTAACCACAGGGCTATCTGGTGAGCAGTTCTTC. This codes for CASSLSALTTGLSGEQFF.

V and J are TRBV29-1 and TRBJ1-2; the match to TRBD1 covers 9 bases. The CDR3 runs to 15 residues. Germline V gives CDR1 SQVTM, CDR2 ANQGSEA. J was trimmed by 7 bases and V by 0 bases; bases with no gene match: 9. Here the CDR3 DNA reads TGCAGCGTTGAAGACCCAGAACAGGGGGCTTTTGGCTACACCTTC. It codes for CSVEDPEQGAFGYTF.

This clonotype occurred a few times. The gene calls are TRBV20-1 and TRBJ2-7; 8 bases are a match to TRBD1. This CDR3 spans 13 amino acids. V shed 2 bases, J shed 3 bases, and the junction held 3 bases outside the gene matches. CDR1 DFQATT and CDR2 SNEGSKA come from the germline V gene (reference sequence). CDR3 residues: CSARKTGDYEQYF. In DNA form, the CDR3 reads TGCAGTGCTAGAAAGACAGGGGACTACGAGCAGTACTTC.

Note on this clonotype: One end of the junction varies from germline; a read error may be responsible. This chain connects TRBV6-6 to TRBJ2-7; 9 nucleotides align to TRBD2. CDR3 length: 15 amino acids. Germline CDR1 MNHNY, CDR2 SVGAGI (reference sequence). CDR3 in DNA: TGTACCAGCAGTGTACTAGCGGGTGGTTCCTACGAGCAGTACTTC. Its translation: CTSSVLAGGSYEQYF.

This clonotype was recorded a few times. The chain links TRBV2 to TRBJ2-3; D is tentatively TRBD1 or TRBD2 (6 bases each). V lost 8 bases, J lost 3 bases, and 15 bases lay in between. Germline-derived CDR1 and CDR2 are SNHLY and FYNNEI. There are 14 residues in the CDR3. In DNA form, the CDR3 reads TGTGCCAGCCCCAGGGGAGGCGGTACAGATACGCAGTATTTT. Translation gives CASPRGGGTDTQYF. Full variable domain (remainder filled in from reference TRBV2 and TRBJ2-3): EPEVTQTPSHQVTQMGQEVILRCVPISNHLYFYWYRQILGQKVEFLVSFYNNEISEKSEIFDDQFSVERPDGSNFTLKIRSTKLEDSAMYFCASPRGGGTDTQYFGPGTRLTVL.

This clonotype was found many times. CDR3 DNA: TGTGCCAGCAGCTTACACTGGAGTAACTATGGCTACACCTTC. It is translated as CASSLHWSNYGYTF. V gene TRBV7-2 combines with J gene TRBJ1-2; D is ambiguous. Germline V gene lookup returns CDR1 SGHTA and CDR2 FQGNSA. Between the trimmed V and J ends, which lost 2 bases and 1 base, there was a span of 8 bases. CDR3 length: 14 amino acids.

This clonotype has just a few counts. CDR3 residues: CASSPPLGQLYNEQFF. Here the CDR3 DNA reads TGTGCCAGCAGCCCGCCCCTGGGACAACTGTACAATGAGCAGTTCTTC. This sequence joins TRBV7-9 and TRBJ2-1; perhaps TRBD1 as D (6 bases). Trimming removed 5 bases from V and 4 bases from J, with 18 bases in between. This CDR3 has 16 amino acids. CDR1 and CDR2 from the germline V gene are SEHNR and FQNEAQ (reference sequence).

Of note for this clonotype: It may be a read error: a sequence one base away is much more abundant. The gene calls are TRBV7-2 and TRBJ2-7; 7 positions match TRBD2. This CDR3 is built from 16 residues. Germline CDR1 SGHTA, CDR2 FQGNSA. V shed 3 bases, J shed 4 bases, and the junction held 12 bases outside the gene matches. The CDR3 spells CASSFPRDGGFYEQYV. CDR3 coding DNA: TGTGCCAGCAGCTTCCCAAGGGACGGGGGGTTTTACGAGCAGTACGTC.

The chain is built from TRBV6-6 and TRBJ2-1; D is perhaps TRBD1 or TRBD2 (5 bases each). Germline V lookup: CDR1 MNHNY, CDR2 SVGAGI (reference sequence). The germline V and J ends were trimmed by 0 bases and 4 bases, with 7 bases remaining between them. There are 14 residues in the CDR3. CDR3 protein: CASSYSWGYNEQFF. The CDR3 nucleotides read TGTGCCAGCAGTTACTCTTGGGGGTACAATGAGCAGTTCTTC.

About this clonotype: Possible read error: a much larger clone is one base away. V usage is TRBV6-4 and J usage is TRBJ2-2; TRBD2 aligns across 7 bases. The CDR3 runs to 16 residues. The trim removed 4 bases at V and 6 bases at J, leaving 11 bases unmatched. CDR1 is MRHNA, CDR2 SNTAGT, per germline. CDR3 amino acids: CASSASGLSSAGELFF. DNA for the CDR3: TGTGCCAGCAGTGCTTCGGGACTATCAAGCGCCGGGGAGCTGTTTTTT.

This rearrangement joins TRBV2 to TRBJ2-7, with TRBD1 identical over 9 bases. J gave up 2 bases and V 10 bases, and 6 bases lay outside the gene matches. Germline V gives CDR1 SNHLY, CDR2 FYNNEI. This CDR3 spans 13 amino acids. The CDR3 spells CANMGQGAYEQYF. DNA for the CDR3: TGTGCCAATATGGGACAGGGTGCCTACGAGCAGTACTTC.

The chain couples TRBV7-8 to TRBJ2-3; D is perhaps TRBD2 (5 bases). Germline CDR1 SGHVS, CDR2 FQNEAQ. V was cut by 5 bases and J by 4 bases, with 10 bases left in between. The length of the CDR3 is 13 residues. CDR3 residues: CASSAPGSDTQYF. The DNA for the CDR3 is TGTGCCAGCAGCGCCCCGGGGTCAGATACGCAGTATTTT.

The chain is built from TRBV27 and TRBJ1-1; D is uncertain. This CDR3 is 13 amino acids long. Germline CDR1 reads MNHEY; CDR2 reads SMNVEV (reference sequence). V lost 8 bases and J lost 0, with 10 bases in between. CDR3 in amino acids: CASFRQLNTEAFF. DNA for the CDR3: TGTGCCAGCTTTAGGCAGTTGAACACTGAAGCTTTCTTT.

V usage is TRBV28 and J usage is TRBJ1-1; unclear D gene. This CDR3 spans 11 amino acids. Germline assignment: CDR1 MDHEN and CDR2 SYDVKM. Trimming took off 8 bases at V and 1 base at J, with 5 bases between the two ends. In nucleotides, the CDR3 is TGTGCCAGCTACGGGAACACTGAAGCTTTCTTT. As protein: CASYGNTEAFF.

The rearrangement links TRBV7-6 to TRBJ2-5; TRBD2 aligns across 11 bases. Unmatched junction bases numbered 10, after V lost 1 base and J lost 3 bases. The germline CDR1 and CDR2 sequences are SGHVS and FNYEAQ. This CDR3 has 18 residues. CDR3 loop: CASSLVLAGALTEETQYF. CDR3 nucleotides: TGTGCCAGCAGCTTAGTACTAGCGGGGGCCCTAACTGAAGAGACCCAGTACTTC.

This clonotype was picked up a small number of times. The chain links TRBV7-6 to TRBJ1-1, with a tentative D call TRBD1 (6 bases). The CDR3 is 14 amino acids. The V gene's germline CDR1 is SGHVS and CDR2 FNYEAQ. Between the trimmed V and J ends, which lost 5 bases and 1 base, there was a span of 11 bases. The CDR3 coding sequence is TGTGCCAGCAGCCGAAAGGGGGGGAACACTGAAGCTTTCTTT. This codes for CASSRKGGNTEAFF.

In this sample, this clonotype turned up many times. This chain joins TRBV19 and TRBJ2-4; TRBD1 matches 7 bases. Germline V gene data show CDR1 as LNHDA and CDR2 as SQIVND (reference sequence). CDR3 length equals 16 residues. Losses at the gene ends were 4 bases for V and 0 bases for J; bases not matched to a gene: 6. The CDR3 DNA follows: TGTGCCAGTAGTACCCTACAGGGGATAGCCAAAAACATTCAGTACTTC. This sequence encodes CASSTLQGIAKNIQYF.

There are many counts of this clonotype. The gene calls are TRBV11-2 and TRBJ2-1; 10 nucleotides align to TRBD2. Germline-derived CDR1 and CDR2 are SGHAT and FQNNGV. After removal of 3 bases from V and 9 bases from J, the junction contained 14 bases not matched to a gene. The CDR3 runs 17 residues. The CDR3 DNA is TGTGCCAGCAGCTTGAACATCGTACAGCGGGGGGGTGGTGAGCAGTTCTTC. Translating gives CASSLNIVQRGGGEQFF.

This clonotype was recorded many times. The chain uses TRBV28 and TRBJ1-5; 7 positions match TRBD1. The junction had 10 bases not matched to a gene; V was cut back by 2 bases and J by 6 bases. Per germline, CDR1 MDHEN and CDR2 SYDVKM. This CDR3 has 16 amino acids. The CDR3 protein is CASSLRGGRVGQPQHF. The CDR3 nucleotides read TGTGCCAGCAGTTTAAGAGGGGGCCGAGTAGGTCAGCCCCAGCATTTT.

In this sample, this clonotype turned up a few times. CDR3 sequence reads: CASSPRTGGPSSYEQYV. CDR3 nucleotides: TGTGCCAGCAGCCCTAGGACAGGGGGCCCCAGCTCCTACGAGCAGTACGTC. The V gene is TRBV6-2 or TRBV6-3, the J gene TRBJ2-7; 11 nucleotides agree with TRBD1. Germline V gene data show CDR1 as MNHEY and CDR2 as SVGEGT. Unmatched junction bases numbered 10, after V lost 6 bases and J lost 0 bases. The CDR3 loop spans 17 amino acids.

V is TRBV5-4 and J is TRBJ1-1; unclear D gene. Germline V gene sequence: CDR1 SGHNT, CDR2 YYREEE (reference sequence). The length of the CDR3 is 14 residues. V shed 6 bases and J shed 6 bases, with 18 bases lying between them. This CDR3 reads CASTPGPGAPEAFF. The CDR3 DNA follows: TGTGCCAGCACCCCAGGTCCAGGAGCCCCTGAAGCTTTCTTT.